What follows are 23 T cell receptor beta chains derived from one specimen sequenced in a study of T cell responses to AZD1222 COVID-19 vaccine. TCRdb's copy holds only in-frame clones and misses some; the assay was immunoSEQ multiplex PCR. The sample consists of roughly 120,000 clones, 81% of them appearing once. The specimen was peripheral blood, collected on day 0 of AZD1222 vaccination. The receptors here all came from an adult in good health.

The V and J genes are TRBV3-1 (or the pseudogene TRBV3-2) and TRBJ2-7; TRBD1 aligns across 9 bases. The CDR3 contains 16 residues. The germline CDR1 and CDR2 sequences are LGHDT and YNNKEL (reference sequence). V dropped 3 bases and J dropped 3; count of bases not matched to a gene: 9. CDR3 amino acids: CASSQGNRGLGYEQYF. In nucleotides, the CDR3 is TGTGCCAGCAGCCAGGGGAACAGGGGGCTGGGCTACGAGCAGTACTTC.

V is TRBV9 and J is TRBJ1-3; 8 bases agree with TRBD1. Germline values: CDR1 SGDLS, CDR2 YYNGEE. There are 17 residues in the CDR3. Trimming removed 3 bases from V and 2 bases from J; junction bases left unmatched: 10. The CDR3 DNA reads TGTGCCAGCAGCGAACGACAGGGGCGGGTAGCTGGAAACACCATATATTTT. The encoded protein is CASSERQGRVAGNTIYF. Full variable domain (outside the CDR3, taken from reference TRBV9 and TRBJ1-3): DSGVTQTPKHLITATGQRVTLRCSPRSGDLSVYWYQQSLDQGLQFLIQYYNGEERAKGNILERFSAQQFPDLHSELNLSSLELGDSALYFCASSERQGRVAGNTIYFGEGSWLTVV.

The chain couples TRBV4-1 to TRBJ2-3; tentatively, D is TRBD1 or TRBD2 (7 bases each). The V gene lost 4 bases and the J gene lost 2 bases, with 25 bases spanning the gap. The CDR3 sequence is 19 residues long. The germline gives CDR1 MGHRA, CDR2 YSYEKL. The CDR3: CASSRRSRGSRGNTDTQYF. DNA of the CDR3: TGCGCCAGCAGCCGTCGGTCCAGGGGGTCGCGGGGGAACACAGATACGCAGTATTTT.

This sequence joins TRBV30 and TRBJ1-1; 7 nucleotides agree with TRBD1. Germline loops: CDR1 GTSNPN, CDR2 SVGIG (reference sequence). The CDR3 length is 19 residues. The V segment lost 3 bases and the J segment 1 base; nucleotides outside the gene matches: 20. The CDR3 DNA sequence: TGTGCCTGGAGGACCGGGACAGCTTTTTACCGAACGGGGAACACTGAAGCTTTCTTT. It is translated as CAWRTGTAFYRTGNTEAFF.

V gene TRBV7-9 combines with J gene TRBJ2-1; 8 bases fit TRBD2. CDR3 length: 17 amino acids. The trim removed 1 base at V and 2 bases at J, leaving 7 bases unmatched. Per the germline V gene, CDR1 is SEHNR and CDR2 is FQNEAQ (reference sequence). Here the CDR3 DNA reads TGTGCCAGCAGCTTAGAGATCACACTAGCGGCCTACAATGAGCAGTTCTTC. It translates to CASSLEITLAAYNEQFF.

The CDR3 nucleotides are TGTGCCAGTAGTACGAGCGGGACAACCTATAGCAATCAGCCCCAGCATTTT. This sequence encodes CASSTSGTTYSNQPQHF. The V call is TRBV19, the J call TRBJ1-5; D possibly corresponds to TRBD1 (6 bases). The CDR3 covers 17 residues. V was shortened by 4 bases and J by 0 bases, with 16 bases between the two germline ends. The germline gives CDR1 LNHDA, CDR2 SQIVND (reference sequence).

The chain links TRBV18 to TRBJ1-6, with D maybe TRBD1 (5 bases). The V end lost 3 bases, the J end lost 13 bases, and 10 bases lay between the germline ends. Germline V gives CDR1 KGHSH, CDR2 LQKENI. CDR3 length equals 12 residues. In DNA, the CDR3 is TGTGCCAGCTCACCGGGGGGTAACCCCCTCCACTTT. This codes for CASSPGGNPLHF. The variable domain in full, completed from reference TRBV18 and TRBJ1-6, reads NAGVMQNPRHLVRRRGQEARLRCSPMKGHSHVYWYRQLPEEGLKFMVYLQKENIIDESGMPKERFSAEFPKEGPSILRIQQVVRGDSAAYFCASSPGGNPLHFGNGTRLTVT.

The chain employs TRBV4-3 and TRBJ2-7; 7 nucleotides match TRBD2. Germline-derived CDR1 and CDR2 are LGHNA and YSLEER. The CDR3 covers 14 residues. With V trimmed by 3 bases and J by 0 bases, 2 bases remained unmatched. CDR3 sequence (DNA): TGCGCCAGCAGCCAGGCTAGCGGCTCCTACGAGCAGTACTTC. Its translation is CASSQASGSYEQYF.

The chain uses TRBV3-1 (or the pseudogene TRBV3-2) and TRBJ2-1; TRBD2 matches 7 bases. V was pared by 1 base and J by 4 bases, with 7 bases of the junction left unmatched. The CDR3 is made up of 16 amino acids. Germline-derived CDR1 and CDR2 are LGHDT and YNNKEL (reference sequence). The CDR3 DNA reads TGTGCCAGCAGCCAAGTAGCGGGCGGCGAGTACAATGAGCAGTTCTTC. It codes for CASSQVAGGEYNEQFF.

This clone was observed once. The V call is TRBV6-2 or TRBV6-3, the J call TRBJ2-3; TRBD1 aligns across 9 bases. With 2 bases clipped from V and 5 bases from J, the junction kept 2 bases outside the gene matches. The CDR3 is 14 residues long. From germline, CDR1 is MNHEY and CDR2 SVGEGT. CDR3 in amino acids: CASSYRQGGDTQYF. CDR3 in DNA: TGTGCCAGCAGTTACCGACAGGGGGGAGATACGCAGTATTTT.

This clone was detected a few times. The CDR3 is CASSLQVGTGAYGYTF. The CDR3 DNA follows: TGTGCCAGCAGCCTTCAGGTCGGGACAGGGGCCTATGGCTACACCTTC. The chain uses TRBV7-8 and TRBJ1-2, with 10 bases aligning to TRBD1. The germline gives CDR1 SGHVS, CDR2 FQNEAQ. The CDR3 totals 16 residues. J lost 4 bases, V lost 5 bases, and 10 bases had no gene match.

The chain couples TRBV19 to TRBJ1-5; D is perhaps TRBD1 (6 bases). CDR1 LNHDA and CDR2 SQIVND come from the germline V gene (reference sequence). The CDR3 is made up of 16 amino acids. Deletions cut 3 bases from V and 1 base from J, with 13 bases between. The CDR3 reads CASSIGQGISNQPQHF. The CDR3 nucleotides read TGTGCCAGTAGTATCGGCCAGGGGATCAGCAATCAGCCCCAGCATTTT.

The rearrangement links TRBV25-1 to TRBJ2-5; 12 bases match TRBD2. The germline V gene has CDR1 MGHDK and CDR2 SYGVNS. This CDR3 comprises 15 residues. V lost 3 bases to trimming and J lost 5 bases; unmatched junction nucleotides: 4. CDR3 amino acids: CASSDPGTSGETQYF. The DNA of the CDR3 is TGTGCCAGCAGTGACCCCGGGACTAGCGGGGAGACCCAGTACTTC. The whole variable domain, filled in from reference TRBV25-1 and TRBJ2-5, reads EADIYQTPRYLVIGTGKKITLECSQTMGHDKMYWYQQDPGMELHLIHYSYGVNSTEKGDLSSESTVSRIRTEHFPLTLESARPSHTSQYLCASSDPGTSGETQYFGPGTRLLVL.

This clone has a handful of counts. This chain connects TRBV5-6 to TRBJ1-4; D gene unclear. Trimming removed 0 bases from V and 2 bases from J, with 5 bases in between. CDR1 is SGHDT, CDR2 YYEEEE, per germline. The CDR3 has 14 residues. The CDR3 loop reads CASSLESTNEKLFF. As DNA, the CDR3 is TGTGCCAGCAGCTTGGAGAGTACTAATGAAAAACTGTTTTTT.

The chain has TRBV9 and TRBJ2-2; 9 positions match TRBD1. The junction had 7 bases not matched to a gene; V was cut back by 0 bases and J by 7 bases. The germline CDR1 and CDR2 sequences are SGDLS and YYNGEE. The CDR3 runs to 16 residues. As DNA, the CDR3 is TGTGCCAGCAGCGTAGGCTGGACAGGGGTTAGCGGGGAGCTGTTTTTT. Translation gives CASSVGWTGVSGELFF. The full variable domain, completed using reference TRBV9 and TRBJ2-2, is DSGVTQTPKHLITATGQRVTLRCSPRSGDLSVYWYQQSLDQGLQFLIQYYNGEERAKGNILERFSAQQFPDLHSELNLSSLELGDSALYFCASSVGWTGVSGELFFGEGSRLTVL.

The J gene is TRBJ2-7, the V gene TRBV29-1; a possible D gene is TRBD2 (7 bases). The CDR3 covers 12 residues. The germline V gene has CDR1 SQVTM and CDR2 ANQGSEA. Trimming pared 4 bases from V and 5 bases from J, leaving 12 bases between. CDR3 coding DNA: TGCAGCGTTGGACGAGGGGGGGACGAGCAGTACTTC. This encodes CSVGRGGDEQYF.

The V call is TRBV28, the J call TRBJ1-3, with D hard to call. The CDR3 is 17 residues long. V was cut by 1 base and J by 0 bases, with 13 bases left in between. Germline V gives CDR1 MDHEN, CDR2 SYDVKM. The CDR3 nucleotides read TGTGCCAGCAGTTTATCCCGACCTCTCTACTCTGGAAACACCATATATTTT. Its protein is CASSLSRPLYSGNTIYF.

This clone appeared a single time. V is TRBV19 and J is TRBJ1-5, with D unresolved. This CDR3 has 15 amino acids. V was trimmed by 7 bases and J by 4 bases, leaving 17 bases between them. Looked up from germline, CDR1 is LNHDA and CDR2 is SQIVND (reference sequence). The CDR3 nucleotides are TGTGCCAGTACCTATGGACCTGGGCGTAATCAGCCCCAGCATTTT. This encodes CASTYGPGRNQPQHF.

This clone was observed a handful of times. Other DNA sequences in this specimen translate into the identical CDR3. This chain uses TRBV11-2 with TRBJ1-1, with 7 bases that match TRBD1. Trimming took 6 bases from V and 1 from J; bases not matched to a gene: 2. CDR1 is SGHAT, CDR2 FQNNGV, per germline. The length of the CDR3 is 13 residues. Written as DNA, the CDR3 is TGTGCCAGCAGGGGACAGACGAACACTGAAGCTTTCTTT. Translated: CASRGQTNTEAFF.

The J gene is TRBJ2-2, the V gene TRBV11-3; D may be TRBD1 or TRBD2 (6 bases each). The length of the CDR3 is 17 residues. The ends were cut back, 5 bases at V and 1 base at J, with 17 bases in the middle. Germline V gives CDR1 SGHNT, CDR2 YENEEA. For the CDR3, the DNA is TGTGCCAGCAGCGATAGAGGGGGGCCACAGAACACCGGGGAGCTGTTTTTT. Amino acid sequence: CASSDRGGPQNTGELFF.

V is TRBV18 and J is TRBJ1-1, with D tentatively TRBD1 (6 bases). Germline CDR1 reads KGHSH; CDR2 reads LQKENI. The CDR3 runs to 12 residues. The V gene lost 3 bases and the J gene lost 8 bases, with 10 bases spanning the gap. The CDR3, as DNA: TGTGCCAGCTCACCCAACAGGGACGAAGCTTTCTTT. Protein sequence: CASSPNRDEAFF.

V is TRBV6-5 and J is TRBJ1-1, with TRBD1 as a possible D gene (5 bases). V was cut by 2 bases and J by 2 bases, with 6 bases left in between. The V gene's germline CDR1 is MNHEY and CDR2 SVGAGI. This CDR3 contains 13 residues. In DNA form, the CDR3 reads TGTGCCAGCAGTTACGACAGTAACACTGAAGCTTTCTTT. It yields the protein CASSYDSNTEAFF.

The chain uses TRBV4-1 and TRBJ1-4; 7 positions match TRBD1. CDR3 length equals 16 residues. V lost 1 base, J lost 7 bases, and 9 bases stayed unmatched. The germline gives CDR1 MGHRA, CDR2 YSYEKL. CDR3 DNA: TGCGCCAGCAGCCAAGGCGGAGGGGGCGCGAGTGAAAAACTGTTTTTT. It yields the protein CASSQGGGGASEKLFF.